What follows are 24 T cell receptor delta chains derived from one specimen sequenced in a study of γδ T cells in repeated Plasmodium falciparum infection. TCRdb reanalyzed the multiplex PCR reads using CATT. The sample includes around 46,000 delta-chain clones, 1.5% to 2% seen only once; the top ten take about 8.3%. Vgamma9/Vdelta2+ and Vdelta2-negative gammadelta T cells were flow-sorted from PBMC for bulk sequencing. The sequenced sample consisted of gamma-delta T cells from blood. The receptors originated from a pool of human donors (malaria-infected and uninfected, not separated).

This clone has a handful of counts. TCRdb has a much larger clone's protein, which differs at residue 7 from the translation of this DNA, likely because of a read error; what is shown is the protein translated from the DNA. This chain connects TRDV1 to TRDJ1; TRDD3 agrees at 12 bases. TCRdb gives no J gene; it was assigned here by matching the DNA to germline. Germline loops: CDR1 TSWWSYY, CDR2 QGS. The length of the CDR3 is 19 residues. The V and J ends lost 2 bases and 3 bases, in that order; junction bases with no gene match: 13. The CDR3 loop reads CALGEKTPTLGDTADKLIF. The CDR3 region has the DNA TGTGCTCTTGGGGAAAAGACTCCTACGCTGGGGGATACGGCCGATAAACTCATCTTT.

For this clone: A far larger clone is a single base away, which makes a read error likely. Other DNA sequences of this sample code for an identical CDR3. The chain combines TRDV1 with TRDJ1; the match to TRDD3 covers 7 bases. TCRdb lists no J gene, so it was determined here by aligning the DNA to germline. Germline CDR1 TSWWSYY, CDR2 QGS. This CDR3 region has 19 residues. Here the CDR3 reads CALGGRINRSCRDTDKLIF. The CDR3 region has the DNA TGTGCCCTTGGGGGACGTATAAACCGCTCGTGTAGGGACACCGATAAACTCATCTTT.

Remarks on this clone: Only one base separates this from a far larger clonotype, so it likely reflects a read error. The same CDR3 arises from other DNA sequences in this sample as well. J is TRDJ1 and V is TRDV1; D may be TRDD3 (5 bases). Here the J gene came from matching the DNA to germline, since TCRdb omits it. The CDR3 contains 16 residues. Germline V gene data show CDR1 as TSWWSYY and CDR2 as QGS. The CDR3 DNA reads as TGTGCTCTTGGGGAACTAGGGATTGAGTACACAGATAAACTCATCTTT. Its translation is CALGELGIEYTDKLIF.

This clone was detected a few times. A read error likely explains why the TCRdb protein, taken from a much larger clone, differs from this DNA's translation at residue 3; the protein shown is translated from the DNA. The chain combines TRDV1 with TRDJ1, with TRDD3 matching over 7 bases. Here the J gene was assigned by germline matching of the DNA, as TCRdb has none. In germline, CDR1 is TSWWSYY, CDR2 QGS. The length of the CDR3 is 20 residues. The junction had 27 bases not matched to a gene; V was cut back by 11 bases and J by 0 bases. CDR3 nucleotides: TGTGCTATTAGCCCCCTGTCCTGGGGGTCCCCCGGTTGGTACACCGATAAACTCATCTTT. It yields the protein CAISPLSWGSPGWYTDKLIF.

Of note for this clone: The protein TCRdb gives is from a much larger clone and does not agree with this DNA's translation at residue 13, likely a read error; the protein shown here comes from the DNA. The chain couples TRDV1 to TRDJ1; D uncertain. Germline matching of the DNA provided the J gene here, since TCRdb leaves it blank. CDR1 TSWWSYY and CDR2 QGS come from the germline V gene. The CDR3 covers 17 residues. The CDR3 spells CALGERLPSMNTNKLIF. The CDR3 DNA reads TGTGCTCTTGGGGAACGTTTGCCGTCCATGAACACCAATAAACTCATCTTT.

With respect to this clone: Translating this DNA gives a protein that differs at residue 6 from the TCRdb one, which belongs to a much larger clone; a read error is likely, and the protein shown is this translation. The V call is TRDV1, the J call TRDJ1; 7 nucleotides agree with TRDD3. TCRdb does not report a J gene; here it was assigned by matching the DNA to germline references. This CDR3 comprises 17 residues. Unmatched junction bases numbered 11, after V lost 4 bases and J lost 0 bases. In germline, CDR1 is TSWWSYY, CDR2 QGS. The CDR3 nucleotides are TGTGCTCTTGGGGCTCCCCCCTGGGGGTCGTACACCGATAAACTCATCTTT. This gives the protein CALGAPPWGSYTDKLIF.

This clone was seen ten or more times. The junction and the germline gene differ at one end; a read error may be behind it. V gene TRDV1 combines with J gene TRDJ1; perhaps TRDD3 as D (6 bases). The length of the CDR3 is 17 residues. The germline V gene has CDR1 TSWWSYY and CDR2 QGS. CDR3 amino acids: CALGELHPPLDTDKPIF. CDR3 bases: TGTGCTCTTGGGGAACTCCATCCTCCACTGGATACCGATAAACCCATCTTT.

In regard to this clone: A read error likely explains why the TCRdb protein, taken from a much larger clone, differs from this DNA's translation at residue 4; the protein shown is translated from the DNA. J is TRDJ1 and V is TRDV1, with D perhaps matching TRDD3 (7 bases). The CDR3 sequence is 17 residues long. The V and J ends lost 7 bases and 0 bases respectively, with 21 bases between them. The germline gives CDR1 TSWWSYY, CDR2 QGS. The CDR3 DNA reads TGTGCTCTTGTGGTCCTACGTGGGATACTTTACACCGATAAACTCATCTTT. It translates to CALVVLRGILYTDKLIF.

Regarding this clone: TCRdb assigns this DNA the protein of a much larger clone, which departs from its translation at residue 3; this likely reflects a read error, and the protein shown comes from translating the DNA. The rearrangement joins TRDV1 to TRDJ1; D gene unclear. The J gene, not given by TCRdb, was assigned here from a germline match of the nucleotide sequence. The V end lost 11 bases, the J end lost 3 bases, and 25 bases lay between the germline ends. Germline CDR1 reads TSWWSYY; CDR2 reads QGS. The CDR3 spans 16 residues. Here the CDR3 DNA reads TGTGCTTTTCTGACCGCAACAAGGAGTTCGGCCGATAAACTCATCTTT. This gives the protein CAFLTATRSSADKLIF.

With respect to this clone: TCRdb assigns this DNA the protein of a much larger clone, which departs from its translation at residue 9; this likely reflects a read error, and the protein shown comes from translating the DNA. The gene calls are TRDV1 and TRDJ1, with TRDD3 matching 11 bases. TCRdb gives no J gene; it was assigned here by matching the DNA to germline. From germline, CDR1 is TSWWSYY and CDR2 QGS. With V trimmed by 3 bases and J by 0 bases, 21 bases remained unmatched. The CDR3 has 22 residues. CDR3 sequence reads: CALGDLSSHGLLGDRNTDKLIF. As DNA, the CDR3 is TGTGCTCTTGGGGACCTTTCCTCCCACGGGTTACTGGGGGATAGGAACACCGATAAACTCATCTTT.

This clone was recorded a few times. The protein recorded in TCRdb matches a much larger clone and deviates from this DNA's translation at residue 5, suggesting a read error; the protein here is obtained by translating the DNA. The chain is built from TRDV1 and TRDJ1; 10 nucleotides agree with TRDD3. The J gene, absent from TCRdb, was called here by matching the DNA to germline. Germline CDR1 is TSWWSYY and CDR2 is QGS. V was pared by 4 bases and J by 2 bases, with 16 bases of the junction left unmatched. The CDR3 is 19 residues long. The CDR3: CALGGLPYWGMKRTDKLIF. CDR3 coding DNA: TGTGCTCTTGGGGGACTTCCGTACTGGGGGATGAAACGTACCGATAAACTCATCTTT.

This clone was detected many times. TCRdb's protein, taken from a much larger clone, differs from this DNA's translation at residue 12, likely owing to a read error; the protein displayed comes from the DNA. The genes are TRDV2 and TRDJ1; TRDD3 matches 7 bases. TCRdb offers no J gene call, so here the DNA was matched to germline to obtain one. The length of the CDR3 is 22 residues. Trimming at V came to 4 bases and at J to 0 bases, leaving 28 bases not matched to a gene. Germline V gene data show CDR1 as GEAIGNYY and CDR2 as EKD. DNA of the CDR3: TGTGCCTGTGATAAACGCCCTCGTCGGGGGGATGCCCCAAACTCGTACACCGATAAACTCATCTTT. Translation gives CACDKRPRRGDAPNSYTDKLIF.

This clone has ten or more counts. The chain combines TRDV1 with TRDJ1; D is ambiguous. The CDR3 consists of 23 residues. V was clipped by 0 bases and J by 1 base, with 33 bases between them. Looked up from germline, CDR1 is TSWWSYY and CDR2 is QGS. CDR3 DNA sequence: TGTGCTCTTGGGGAACTCATACTCGCGTGGTTAGTTCGTGGCGCCGTTCCCACCGATAAACTCATCTTT. Encoded protein: CALGELILAWLVRGAVPTDKLIF.

Ten or more counts support this clone. The chain carries TRDV2 and TRDJ1; TRDD3 aligns across 9 bases. Germline trimming cut 3 bases from V and 1 base from J; bases unmatched to any gene: 20. Looked up from germline, CDR1 is GEAIGNYY and CDR2 is EKD. This CDR3 has 20 residues. Here the CDR3 reads CACDRLSSTWGISRTDKLIF. The CDR3 region has the DNA TGTGCCTGTGACCGATTATCCTCCACGTGGGGGATATCCCGCACCGATAAACTCATCTTT.

This clone was seen at least ten times. TCRdb's protein for this DNA is that of a much larger clone and differs from the translation at residue 17, likely a read error; the protein shown is the DNA translation. The V segment is TRDV2, and no J call was made; no check of the table's D call, TRDD3, against the DNA was made. CDR3 size: 18 residues. The germline V gene encodes CDR1 GEAIGNYY and CDR2 EKD. DNA for the CDR3: TGTGCCTGTGACACCGGGAAGTTACTGGGGGATACGCCCGATAAACTCACCTTT. This gives the protein CACDTGKLLGDTPDKLTF.

A word on this clone: TCRdb's entry gives the protein of a much larger clone, which mismatches this DNA's translation at residue 13, likely from a read error; the protein reported here is translated from the DNA. The chain is built from TRDV1 and TRDJ1; TRDD3 aligns across 7 bases. Here the J gene came from matching the DNA to germline, since TCRdb omits it. V lost 7 bases, J lost 7 bases, and 21 bases stayed unmatched. The CDR3 consists of 17 residues. Per germline, CDR1 TSWWSYY and CDR2 QGS. The CDR3 loop is CALDLMGGGRFNGKLIF. The CDR3 nucleotides are TGTGCTCTTGACCTGATGGGTGGGGGACGATTTAACGGTAAACTCATCTTT.

At least ten counts were recorded for this clone. This sequence joins TRDV2 and TRDJ3; the match to TRDD3 covers 9 bases. TCRdb offers no J gene call, so here the DNA was matched to germline to obtain one. The CDR3 runs to 21 residues. With V trimmed by 3 bases and J by 0 bases, 14 bases remained unmatched. The germline V gene encodes CDR1 GEAIGNYY and CDR2 EKD. CDR3 residues: CACDLLGDRNFSSWDTRQMFF. Written as DNA, the CDR3 is TGTGCCTGTGACTTACTGGGGGACCGGAACTTTAGCTCCTGGGACACCCGACAGATGTTTTTC.

About this clone: The amino acid sequence in TCRdb belongs to a much larger clone and departs from this DNA's translation at residue 16, likely a sequencing read error; the sequence shown is translated from the DNA. The chain is built from TRDV1 and TRDJ1; D is perhaps TRDD3 (6 bases). TCRdb supplies no J gene; here it was assigned by aligning the nucleotide sequence to germline. The germline CDR1 and CDR2 sequences are TSWWSYY and QGS. Trimming removed 1 base at V and 10 bases at J, with 37 bases between. This CDR3 region has 21 residues. Here the CDR3 reads CALGERERLHSNGGEMPRLIF. Here the CDR3 DNA reads TGTGCTCTTGGGGAACGAGAGCGCCTACATTCGAACGGGGGGGAAATGCCCAGACTCATCTTT.

This clone was picked up a small number of times. The protein TCRdb lists belongs to a much larger clone and differs from this DNA's translation at residue 12, which points to a read error; the protein shown is made from the DNA. CDR3 bases: TGTGCCTGTGACGGGCTGAGGGGGGATACGTACGCCGATAAACTCATCTTT. Protein: CACDGLRGDTYADKLIF. V and J are TRDV2 and TRDJ1; 10 bases line up with TRDD3. The J gene, missing from TCRdb, was assigned here through DNA to germline matching. Looked up from germline, CDR1 is GEAIGNYY and CDR2 is EKD. The length of the CDR3 is 17 residues. V gave up 3 bases and J gave up 3 bases; unmatched junction bases: 12.

This clone was observed many times. The rearrangement joins TRDV1 to TRDJ1, with D possibly being TRDD3 (6 bases). Germline V gene sequence: CDR1 TSWWSYY, CDR2 QGS. The ends were cut back, 3 bases at V and 3 bases at J, with 44 bases in the middle. The CDR3 is 25 amino acids. This chain's CDR3 is CALGDAPPLPLAVLGYYRSADKLIF. As DNA, the CDR3 is TGTGCTCTTGGGGATGCCCCCCCTCTACCTTTGGCTGTACTGGGTTATTATAGGAGCGCCGATAAACTCATCTTT.

In this sample, this clone turned up a few times. TCRdb attributes to this sequence the protein of a much larger clone, which differs from the DNA translation at residue 14; a read error is likely, and the protein displayed is translated from the DNA. The chain combines TRDV1 with TRDJ1, with D maybe TRDD3 (5 bases). TCRdb records no J gene; here it was assigned by comparing the DNA to germline. The CDR3 runs 19 residues. V shed 3 bases and J shed 4 bases, with 27 bases lying between them. Germline-derived CDR1 and CDR2 are TSWWSYY and QGS. In nucleotides, the CDR3 is TGTGCTCTTGGGGACGCTATCCAAGCTGGGCCGATTCCGCACGATAAACTCATCTTT. It specifies CALGDAIQAGPIPHDKLIF.

This clone appeared many times. The chain employs TRDV1 and TRDJ1, with D maybe TRDD3 (6 bases). The CDR3 runs to 15 residues. The ends were cut back, 8 bases at V and 0 bases at J, with 16 bases in the middle. Germline-derived CDR1 and CDR2 are TSWWSYY and QGS. The CDR3 DNA reads TGTGCTCTTTCTGGGGTCCTATTGTACACCGATAAACTCATCTTT. Residues: CALSGVLLYTDKLIF.

This clone was counted a few times. TCRdb shows a much larger clone's protein in place of this DNA's translation, and the two differ at residue 22, likely through a read error; the protein shown is translated from the DNA. The V gene is TRDV1, but the J gene lacks a call; the DNA was not compared with TRDD3, the D call given in the table. This CDR3 comprises 24 residues. CDR1 TSWWSYY and CDR2 QGS come from the germline V gene. CDR3 residues: CALGARSTPSLPEWGKVGTDKPIF. Here the CDR3 DNA reads TGTGCTCTTGGGGCCAGATCCACGCCTTCGCTCCCGGAATGGGGGAAGGTAGGGACCGATAAACCCATCTTT.

This clone has a count of ten or more. This rearrangement joins TRDV2 to TRDJ1, with 13 bases lining up with TRDD3. The CDR3 sequence is 18 residues long. Trimming at V came to 0 bases and at J to 5 bases, leaving 11 bases not matched to a gene. Germline assignment: CDR1 GEAIGNYY and CDR2 EKD. The CDR3 is CACDTVLGDTRLRDKLIF. The DNA of the CDR3 is TGTGCCTGTGACACCGTACTGGGGGATACGCGCCTCCGTGATAAACTCATCTTT.